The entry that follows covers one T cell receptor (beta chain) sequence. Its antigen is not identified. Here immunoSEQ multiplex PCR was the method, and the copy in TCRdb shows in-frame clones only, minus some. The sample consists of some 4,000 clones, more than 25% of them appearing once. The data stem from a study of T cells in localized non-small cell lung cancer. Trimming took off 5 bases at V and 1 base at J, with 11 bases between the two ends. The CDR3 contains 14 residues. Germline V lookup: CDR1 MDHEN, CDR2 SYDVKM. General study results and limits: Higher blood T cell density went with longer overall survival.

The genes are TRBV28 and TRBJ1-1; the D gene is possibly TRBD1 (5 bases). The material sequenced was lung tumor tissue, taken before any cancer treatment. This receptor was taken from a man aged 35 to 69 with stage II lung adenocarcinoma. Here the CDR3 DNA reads TGTGCCAGCAGTACCCCCGACAGGAACACTGAAGCTTTCTTT. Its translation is CASSTPDRNTEAFF.